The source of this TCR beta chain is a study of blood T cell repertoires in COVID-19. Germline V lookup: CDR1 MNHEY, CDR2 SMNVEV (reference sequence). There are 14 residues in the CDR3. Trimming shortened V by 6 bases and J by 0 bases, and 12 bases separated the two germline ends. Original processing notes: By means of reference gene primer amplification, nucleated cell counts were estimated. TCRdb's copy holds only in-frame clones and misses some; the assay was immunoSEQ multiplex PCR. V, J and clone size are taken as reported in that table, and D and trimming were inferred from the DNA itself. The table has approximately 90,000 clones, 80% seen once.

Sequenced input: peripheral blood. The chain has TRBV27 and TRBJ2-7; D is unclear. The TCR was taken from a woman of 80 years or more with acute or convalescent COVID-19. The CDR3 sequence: CASRARPDSYEQYF. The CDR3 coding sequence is TGTGCCAGCAGGGCTAGGCCCGACTCCTACGAGCAGTACTTC.